A selection of T cell receptor beta chains follows, all from one sample in a study of blood T cell repertoires in COVID-19. This table comes from immunoSEQ multiplex PCR, and its TCRdb copy is limited to in-frame clones, with some not included. This table has 130,000 to 150,000 clones, 87% appearing once. The sequenced sample consisted of peripheral blood. The receptors originated from a woman aged 35 to 49 with acute or convalescent COVID-19. Each CDR3 is given with its conserved first and last residue.

j_call: TRBJ1-6
v_call: TRBV27
cdr3_aa: CASSILQGASSPLHF

j_call: TRBJ2-7
v_call: TRBV7-6
cdr3_aa: CASSKDSFLRDEQYF

j_call: TRBJ2-1
v_call: TRBV18
cdr3_aa: CASSPGREPFNEQFF

j_call: TRBJ1-4
v_call: TRBV30
cdr3_aa: CAWSDRGFELFF

j_call: TRBJ2-1
v_call: TRBV3-1/TRBV3-2
cdr3_aa: CASSQDPSSGNEQFF

j_call: TRBJ2-2
v_call: TRBV24-1
cdr3_aa: CATSDTSGSRGTGELFF

j_call: TRBJ2-3
v_call: TRBV19
cdr3_aa: CASSIVPLADTQYF

j_call: TRBJ2-3
v_call: TRBV5-1
cdr3_aa: CASSPSGLALDTQYF

j_call: TRBJ1-2
v_call: TRBV6-5
cdr3_aa: CASVAIKFYGYTF

j_call: TRBJ2-1
v_call: TRBV28
cdr3_aa: CASSPWTGTSYNEQFF

j_call: TRBJ2-7
v_call: TRBV12-3/TRBV12-4
cdr3_aa: CASSFRTVQYF

j_call: TRBJ2-7
v_call: TRBV5-1
cdr3_aa: CASSQQTSTLSYEQYF

j_call: TRBJ2-5
v_call: TRBV5-4
cdr3_aa: CASSMVGQGAAETQYF

j_call: TRBJ1-1
v_call: TRBV5-4
cdr3_aa: CASRVDLGEHTEAFF

j_call: TRBJ1-2
v_call: TRBV4-2
cdr3_aa: CASSHGTGQTADYGYTF

j_call: TRBJ2-7
v_call: TRBV2
cdr3_aa: CASGQKSSYEQYF